Below are 6 T cell receptor beta chains sequenced from a single sample in a study of blood T cell repertoires in COVID-19. Assay: immunoSEQ multiplex PCR; the TCRdb copy retains only in-frame clones and omits some. The repertoire holds more than 95,000 clones, with about 80% as singletons. The sequenced material came from peripheral blood. Receptor source: a woman in her 70s with acute or convalescent COVID-19.

This clone came up a few times. The V call is TRBV27, the J call TRBJ1-4; D unclear. Germline lookup yields CDR1 MNHEY and CDR2 SMNVEV (reference sequence). The ends were cut back, 4 bases at V and 6 bases at J, with 9 bases in the middle. The CDR3 runs to 13 residues. The DNA of the CDR3 is TGTGCCAGCAGTTCCCAGTTCGATGAAAAACTGTTTTTT. This translates into CASSSQFDEKLFF.

This clone turned up a few times. The chain links TRBV18 to TRBJ1-2; D is perhaps TRBD1 (6 bases). The ends were cut back, 3 bases at V and 10 bases at J, with 12 bases in the middle. Germline-derived CDR1 and CDR2 are KGHSH and LQKENI. The CDR3 is 12 amino acids. For the CDR3, the DNA is TGTGCCAGCTCACCGAACGAGGGGGTCTACACCTTC. Amino acids: CASSPNEGVYTF.

The CDR3 region is CASSQEFREDGYTF. CDR3 in DNA: TGCGCCAGCAGCCAAGAGTTCAGGGAAGATGGCTACACCTTC. This rearrangement joins TRBV4-1 to TRBJ1-2; D may be TRBD1 (5 bases). The germline V gene encodes CDR1 MGHRA and CDR2 YSYEKL. V dropped 0 bases and J dropped 6 bases, with 11 bases sitting between them. The CDR3 runs 14 residues.

This clone is medium-sized by share. The J gene is TRBJ1-1, the V gene TRBV29-1; 7 nucleotides line up with TRBD1. With V trimmed by 4 bases and J by 8 bases, 16 bases remained unmatched. Germline loops: CDR1 SQVTM, CDR2 ANQGSEA. This CDR3 comprises 15 residues. CDR3 residues: CSVALQGPAGKEAFF. Written as DNA, the CDR3 is TGCAGCGTTGCACTACAGGGGCCCGCCGGGAAGGAAGCTTTCTTT. The entire variable domain, with the rest obtained from reference TRBV29-1 and TRBJ1-1, is as follows: SAVISQKPSRDICQRGTSLTIQCQVDSQVTMMFWYRQQPGQSLTLIATANQGSEATYESGFVIDKFPISRPNLTFSTLTVSNMSPEDSSIYLCSVALQGPAGKEAFFGQGTRLTVV.

The chain has TRBV28 and TRBJ1-4; TRBD1 agrees at 8 bases. V was clipped by 6 bases and J by 12 bases; unmatched bases: 21. Germline CDR1 MDHEN, CDR2 SYDVKM. The CDR3 is made up of 17 amino acids. The CDR3, as DNA: TGTGCCAGCAGCTATATTACCCTCGACAGGGGTGTCAGGGAACTGTTTTTT. Its protein is CASSYITLDRGVRELFF.

This clone was detected only a few times. V is TRBV7-9 and J is TRBJ2-3; a weak D match, TRBD1 (6 bases). V was cut by 5 bases and J by 11 bases, with 11 bases left in between. Per the germline V gene, CDR1 is SEHNR and CDR2 is FQNEAQ (reference sequence). This CDR3 is built from 11 residues. CDR3 region: CASSLQGQQYF. CDR3 in DNA: TGTGCCAGCAGCCTTCAGGGGCAGCAGTATTTT.